The present T cell receptor (beta chain) was sequenced within a study of graft-versus-host responses after intestinal transplantation. The V end was cut by 3 bases, the J end by 7 bases, with 14 bases between. This CDR3 is 14 amino acids long. Germline CDR1 PRHDT, CDR2 FYEKMQ (reference sequence). Using immunoSEQ multiplex PCR, the repertoire was profiled, and TCRdb retains in-frame clones only, with some absent. The repertoire has approximately 100,000 clones, about 90% of them found once; the top ten carry about 0.9%. As regards this clone: Antigen unknown.

The clonotype originates from a human donor who received an intestinal transplant. The chain has TRBV13 and TRBJ2-3; possibly TRBD1 for D (5 bases). The sample here was unstimulated CD4+ T cells sorted from spleen or lymph node cells, taken before intestinal transplant. The CDR3 nucleotides read TGTGCCAGCAGCTTTACCGACAGACGCTATACGCAGTATTTT. It yields the protein CASSFTDRRYTQYF.